This record looks at one T cell receptor (beta chain) sequence and its context. This entry is derived from a study of blood T cell repertoires in COVID-19. Study information: Nucleic acid was either cDNA or gDNA, and it came from T cells, B-cell-depleted T cells, or PBMCs.

V was cut by 2 bases and J by 6 bases, with 10 bases left in between. CDR1 and CDR2 from the germline V gene are SGHTA and FQGNSA. This CDR3 has 14 residues. This table comes from immunoSEQ multiplex PCR, and its TCRdb copy is limited to in-frame clones, with some not included. This sample carries roughly 280,000 clones, approximately 86% of them seen once, and the ten largest clones take about 2%. This chain connects TRBV7-2 to TRBJ2-2, with unresolved D. This sequence originates from a woman aged 45-60 years who had recovered from COVID-19. The sample taken for sequencing was peripheral blood. Written as DNA, the CDR3 is TGTGCCAGCAGCTTACTCCGGGTTCCCGGGGAGCTGTTTTTT. Encoded protein: CASSLLRVPGELFF.